Listed here are 28 T cell receptor beta chains from one sample, sequenced in a study of breast tumors, draining lymph nodes, adjacent tissues. TCRdb passed the multiplex PCR reads through MiXCR, listing each CDR3 protein once. The repertoire holds 85,000 to 130,000 distinct CDR3 sequences, with around 20% as singletons. Breast cancer patients provided tissue from their axillary draining lymph nodes. The sample taken for sequencing was axillary lymph node tissue. The receptors originated from a female donor with breast cancer. Some clones in this sample may be carry-over from other donors' samples.

The sample holds many counts of this clonotype. The genes are TRBV6-1 and TRBJ1-3; D remains unclear. The CDR3 length is 15 residues. Germline CDR1 MNHNS, CDR2 SASEGT. Trimming left V 5 bases short and J 0 bases short, with 11 bases between. CDR3 DNA: TGTGCCAGCAGTCTAGATCGGCTCTCTGGAAACACCATATATTTT. Protein: CASSLDRLSGNTIYF.

This clonotype was seen repeatedly, ten times or more. The CDR3 reads CASSPRDNSYNEQFF. CDR3 bases: TGTGCCAGCAGCCCCCGGGACAACTCCTACAATGAGCAGTTCTTC. This chain connects TRBV7-6 to TRBJ2-1, with D maybe TRBD1 (6 bases). There are 15 residues in the CDR3. Germline CDR1 reads SGHVS; CDR2 reads FNYEAQ. Trimming took 5 bases from V and 0 from J, leaving 11 bases between them.

J is TRBJ1-3 and V is TRBV5-1; D unclear. V was cut by 1 base and J by 0 bases, with 5 bases left in between. This CDR3 region has 14 residues. The V gene's germline CDR1 is SGHRS and CDR2 YFSETQ. CDR3 nucleotides: TGCGCCAGCAGCTTGATGGCCTCTGGAAACACCATATATTTT. Its protein is CASSLMASGNTIYF.

In this sample, this clonotype turned up a few times. The chain's CDR3 is CASSQAGTSGGTDTQYF. DNA of the CDR3: TGTGCCAGCAGCCAAGCGGGGACTAGCGGGGGCACAGATACGCAGTATTTT. V gene TRBV3-1 combines with J gene TRBJ2-3; 13 bases map to TRBD2. The CDR3 covers 17 residues. Per the germline V gene, CDR1 is LGHDT and CDR2 is YNNKEL (reference sequence). Trimming cost V 1 base and J 1 base; bases outside gene matches: 2.

This clonotype has a count of ten or more. V and J are TRBV7-8 and TRBJ2-5, with D perhaps assigned TRBD1 or TRBD2 (5 bases each). The germline V gene encodes CDR1 SGHVS and CDR2 FQNEAQ. This CDR3 spans 15 amino acids. V gave up 8 bases and J gave up 5 bases, with 21 bases separating them. As DNA, the CDR3 is TGTGCCAGCTCCCGGGACCTAAACCGACGGGAGACCCAGTACTTC. It yields the protein CASSRDLNRRETQYF.

This clonotype was counted ten times or more. The J gene is TRBJ1-2, the V gene TRBV10-2; D is perhaps TRBD1 (5 bases). Germline CDR1 is WSHSY and CDR2 is SAAADI. CDR3 length: 13 residues. V lost 3 bases, J lost 6 bases, and 11 bases lay in between. The CDR3 DNA sequence: TGCGCCAGCAGTGACGGAGGGACTAATGGCTACACCTTC. Encoded protein: CASSDGGTNGYTF.

Notes on this clonotype: A clone one base away is much larger, so this may be a read error. The gene calls are TRBV11-1 and TRBJ2-3; D might be TRBD2 (6 bases). CDR1 is SGHAT, CDR2 FQDESV, per germline (reference sequence). V lost 5 bases, J lost 3 bases, and 15 bases lay in between. This CDR3 is 15 amino acids long. Here the CDR3 DNA reads TGTGCCAGCAGCAGACGGAGGGCCCGGACAGATACGCAGTATTTT. Translating it yields CASSRRRARTDTQYF.

This clonotype was found many times. This chain joins TRBV7-2 and TRBJ1-2; D perhaps matches TRBD1 (5 bases). Looked up from germline, CDR1 is SGHTA and CDR2 is FQGNSA. Trimming shortened V by 5 bases and J by 1 base, and 17 bases separated the two germline ends. The CDR3 loop spans 16 amino acids. CDR3 residues: CASSPGGTRSNYGYTF. DNA of the CDR3: TGTGCCAGCAGCCCCGGGGGGACGCGAAGTAACTATGGCTACACCTTC.

The chain employs TRBV10-3 and TRBJ1-1; D possibly corresponds to TRBD1 (6 bases). Germline V CDR1 and CDR2: ENHRY, SYGVKD. V lost 0 bases and J 8 bases, leaving 7 bases between the germline ends. The CDR3 runs 12 residues. CDR3 nucleotides: TGTGCCATCAGTGAGTCGGGGGGCGAAGCTTTCTTT. The encoded protein is CAISESGGEAFF.

Turning to this clonotype: A much larger clone differs by one base, so this may be a read error. No conserved phenylalanine or tryptophan is present at the end of the CDR3, so a read error is the likely explanation. J is TRBJ2-3 and V is TRBV5-4, with D maybe TRBD2 (5 bases). In germline, CDR1 is SGHNT, CDR2 YYREEE (reference sequence). The CDR3 runs 12 residues. Trimming stripped 3 bases from V and 6 bases from J, with 8 bases between. CDR3 in DNA: TGTGCCAGCAGCTCCCGGGATGATACGCAGTATCTT. It translates to CASSSRDDTQYL.

This clonotype was seen ten or more times. V usage is TRBV9 and J usage is TRBJ2-1, with D possibly matching TRBD2 (6 bases). The V gene lost 3 bases and the J gene lost 3 bases, with 13 bases spanning the gap. The CDR3 consists of 15 residues. The germline CDR1 and CDR2 sequences are SGDLS and YYNGEE. This CDR3 reads CASSATSSIYNEQFF. In nucleotides, the CDR3 is TGTGCCAGCAGCGCAACTAGCTCCATCTACAATGAGCAGTTCTTC. Using reference TRBV9 and TRBJ2-1 for the parts outside the CDR3, the full variable domain is DSGVTQTPKHLITATGQRVTLRCSPRSGDLSVYWYQQSLDQGLQFLIQYYNGEERAKGNILERFSAQQFPDLHSELNLSSLELGDSALYFCASSATSSIYNEQFFGPGTRLTVL.

For this clonotype: A read error is possible here, since a much larger clone lies one base away. The V and J genes are TRBV30 and TRBJ2-5; unclear D gene. The CDR3 spans 12 residues. CDR1 and CDR2 (germline): GTSNPN, SVGIG (reference sequence). CDR3 residues: CARSRTVETQYF. DNA of the CDR3: TGTGCCCGGAGTCGGACGGTGGAGACCCAGTACTTC.

This clonotype was recorded many times. This rearrangement joins TRBV7-9 to TRBJ1-3, with D possibly matching TRBD1 (5 bases). V dropped 1 base and J dropped 0 bases, with 10 bases sitting between them. The CDR3 contains 16 residues. The germline CDR1 and CDR2 sequences are SEHNR and FQNEAQ (reference sequence). CDR3 DNA sequence: TGTGCCAGCAGCTTAGATGGGACCCTCTCTGGAAACACCATATATTTT. Residues: CASSLDGTLSGNTIYF.

This clonotype appeared many times. The chain joins TRBV7-6 to TRBJ1-5; no clear D gene. The CDR3 contains 13 residues. Germline V lookup: CDR1 SGHVS, CDR2 FNYEAQ. Trimming took 5 bases from V and 7 from J, leaving 12 bases between them. CDR3 region: CASSPRNGQPQHF. In DNA form, the CDR3 reads TGTGCCAGCAGCCCCCGGAATGGGCAGCCCCAGCATTTT.

This clonotype was observed a few times. The chain joins TRBV6-2 or TRBV6-3 to TRBJ2-1; no reliable D call. The CDR3 contains 15 residues. Trimming removed 0 bases from V and 5 bases from J, with 11 bases in between. CDR1 is MNHEY and CDR2 is SVGEGT in the germline V gene. In DNA form, the CDR3 reads TGTGCCAGCAGTTACTCGAGACAACACCACAATGAGCAGTTCTTC. It encodes CASSYSRQHHNEQFF.

This clonotype was counted ten times or more. The V gene is TRBV2, the J gene TRBJ2-2; 7 bases match TRBD1. This CDR3 comprises 15 residues. CDR1 and CDR2 from the germline V gene are SNHLY and FYNNEI. V lost 6 bases and J lost 6; bases outside the gene matches: 10. CDR3 in amino acids: CASRPDRVSAGELFF. The CDR3 DNA is TGTGCCAGCAGACCAGACAGGGTTTCGGCCGGGGAGCTGTTTTTT.

With respect to this clonotype: A much larger clone differs from this one at a single base, so this may be a read error. The chain uses TRBV30 and TRBJ2-7; D is possibly TRBD1 (6 bases). The germline V gene encodes CDR1 GTSNPN and CDR2 SVGIG (reference sequence). This CDR3 spans 13 amino acids. The CDR3 nucleotides read TGTGCCTGGACCAGGACAGACACCTACGCGCAGTACTTC. Its translation: CAWTRTDTYAQYF.

The table lists this clonotype with many counts. The rearrangement uses TRBV11-2 and TRBJ2-5, with 7 bases that match TRBD2. The CDR3 runs to 16 residues. Unmatched junction bases numbered 7, after V lost 1 base and J lost 2 bases. Germline CDR1 SGHAT, CDR2 FQNNGV. CDR3 DNA sequence: TGTGCCAGCAGCTTAGTAGGCGGGGGAGTTCAAGAGACCCAGTACTTC. It is translated as CASSLVGGGVQETQYF.

This clonotype was counted only a few times. This is likely a read error, given that the CDR3 carries no conserved phenylalanine or tryptophan at its end. V usage is TRBV7-8 and J usage is TRBJ2-7; a possible D gene is TRBD1 (6 bases). In germline, CDR1 is SGHVS, CDR2 FQNEAQ. V lost 5 bases, J lost 3 bases, and 29 bases lay in between. The CDR3 contains 19 residues. CDR3 coding DNA: TGTGCCAGCAGCCTACCACGACAGGAACCGTCGGACGCGAACTACGAGCAGTACTCC. Residues: CASSLPRQEPSDANYEQYS.

This clonotype has ten or more counts. V is TRBV5-1 and J is TRBJ2-1; D may be TRBD2 (6 bases). This CDR3 region has 12 residues. Between the trimmed V and J ends, which lost 2 bases and 9 bases, there was a span of 9 bases. The germline V gene encodes CDR1 SGHRS and CDR2 YFSETQ. The CDR3: CASSFRETEQFF. The CDR3 DNA is TGCGCCAGCAGCTTCCGGGAGACTGAGCAGTTCTTC.

Worth noting for this clonotype: The germline gene is not matched at one end of the junction; a read error may be the cause. The chain links TRBV11-3 to TRBJ2-1; TRBD2 agrees at 10 bases. CDR3 length equals 16 residues. CDR1 is SGHNT and CDR2 is YENEEA in the germline V gene. The DNA of the CDR3 is TGTGCCGGCAGCTTTGGAGTAGCGGGAGGTTTAGATGAGCAGTTCTTC. This translates into CAGSFGVAGGLDEQFF. The complete variable domain, with remaining parts taken from reference TRBV11-3 and TRBJ2-1, reads EAGVVQSPRYKIIEKKQPVAFWCNPISGHNTLYWYLQNLGQGPELLIRYENEEAVDDSQLPKDRFSAERLKGVDSTLKIQPAELGDSAVYLCAGSFGVAGGLDEQFFGPGTRLTVL.

This clonotype was observed many times. The gene calls are TRBV7-9 and TRBJ2-3, with D unresolved. Germline CDR1 and CDR2: SEHNR and FQNEAQ (reference sequence). The CDR3 sequence is 15 residues long. V lost 1 base, J lost 3 bases, and 11 bases lay in between. The CDR3 region is CASSLVLLGTDTQYF. The CDR3 region has the DNA TGTGCCAGCAGCTTAGTCCTCTTGGGGACAGATACGCAGTATTTT.

The gene calls are TRBV18 and TRBJ2-1; 14 bases agree with TRBD2. CDR3 length: 16 residues. The V segment lost 0 bases and the J segment 10 bases; nucleotides outside the gene matches: 5. Germline CDR1 reads KGHSH; CDR2 reads LQKENI. Here the CDR3 DNA reads TGTGCCAGCTCACCACCGGGACTAGCGGGGGCAAGGGAGCAGTTCTTC. It is translated as CASSPPGLAGAREQFF.

The sample holds many counts of this clonotype. This chain joins TRBV5-8 and TRBJ2-1, with D perhaps TRBD2 (6 bases). The CDR3 length is 13 residues. The V gene's germline CDR1 is SGHTS and CDR2 YDEGEE. Trimming left V 2 bases short and J 6 bases short, with 9 bases between. This CDR3 reads CASSFSLANEQFF. CDR3 DNA sequence: TGTGCCAGCAGCTTCTCACTAGCCAATGAGCAGTTCTTC.

This clonotype has ten or more counts. CDR3 sequence reads: CASSGGTANYGYTF. In nucleotides, the CDR3 is TGTGCCAGCAGCGGCGGGACCGCTAACTATGGCTACACCTTC. The chain uses TRBV9 and TRBJ1-2, with a weak D call TRBD1 (5 bases). The CDR3 is 14 residues long. V lost 3 bases and J 0 bases, leaving 9 bases between the germline ends. CDR1 is SGDLS and CDR2 is YYNGEE in the germline V gene. The variable domain in full, with the rest retrieved from reference TRBV9 and TRBJ1-2, is DSGVTQTPKHLITATGQRVTLRCSPRSGDLSVYWYQQSLDQGLQFLIQYYNGEERAKGNILERFSAQQFPDLHSELNLSSLELGDSALYFCASSGGTANYGYTFGSGTRLTVV.

This clonotype was detected many times. The genes are TRBV6-1 and TRBJ2-7; 9 bases fit TRBD1. CDR3 length equals 14 residues. The junction had 4 bases not matched to a gene; V was cut back by 4 bases and J by 3 bases. Per the germline V gene, CDR1 is MNHNS and CDR2 is SASEGT. For the CDR3, the DNA is TGTGCCAGCAGTGTTACAGGGGGCGTCTACGAGCAGTACTTC. This sequence encodes CASSVTGGVYEQYF.

This clonotype was picked up many times. For the CDR3, the DNA is TGTGCCAGCAGCTTGGCCGTAGGAAGGAGGGAGCAGTACTTC. Its protein product is CASSLAVGRREQYF. The chain couples TRBV5-8 to TRBJ2-7; the D gene is possibly TRBD2 (5 bases). The CDR3 totals 14 residues. Trimming left V 0 bases short and J 7 bases short, with 14 bases between. Per the germline V gene, CDR1 is SGHTS and CDR2 is YDEGEE.

This clonotype was counted ten times or more. The chain carries TRBV6-1 and TRBJ1-2; D gene uncertain. The germline gives CDR1 MNHNS, CDR2 SASEGT. The V end was cut by 6 bases, the J end by 8 bases, with 19 bases between. The CDR3 extends over 14 amino acids. Here the CDR3 reads CASRPNGVRPGYTF. CDR3 nucleotide sequence: TGTGCCAGCAGACCGAACGGGGTCCGGCCCGGCTACACCTTC.